This T cell receptor beta chain was sequenced in a study of T cell responses to AZD1222 COVID-19 vaccine. Trimming removed 4 bases from V and 7 bases from J; junction bases left unmatched: 8. Germline loops: CDR1 LGHDT, CDR2 YNNKEL (reference sequence). This CDR3 region has 15 residues. Study-level points and caveats: Reportedly, nearly half of unique spike TCRs recognized epitopes outside B.1.351/B.1.1.7 mutations. Among those given AZD1222, only 6 or 7 were seropositive at baseline. It was only after the peak T cell response that any repertoires were sampled.

Profiling relied on immunoSEQ multiplex PCR, and the TCRdb table lists in-frame clones only, not all of them. The sample consists of over 110,000 clones, roughly 92% of them appearing once. Remarks on this clone: The antigen is unknown.

The material was peripheral blood, obtained 28 days after the second AZD1222 dose. The J gene is TRBJ1-2, the V gene TRBV3-1 (or the pseudogene TRBV3-2); 11 bases map to TRBD1. This TCR came from an adult who received the AZD1222 COVID-19 vaccine. The CDR3 coding sequence is TGTGCCAGCAGCCCGACCGGACAGGGGGCAGGTGGCTACACCTTC. This gives the protein CASSPTGQGAGGYTF.